This record looks at one TCR beta chain sequence and its context. What this receptor recognizes is not known. No quality values exist for individual bases; no much larger clone is one base distant. Sequenced on an Illumina HiSeq 2500. Quantitative 5'-RACE with molecular barcodes was used to prepare TCR beta libraries. In the paper's pipeline: Disease-linked TCR variants were identified with a new computational method built on a probabilistic model of VDJ rearrangement. The public reads were reprocessed in TCRdb via fastp at Q25 and MiXCR, keeping in-frame beta chains. Identical CDR3 proteins give one entry, which carries the most common genes and DNA. The V and J calls shown here were made by TCRdb, not taken from the authors' results. Present in this sample are 750,000 to 850,000 distinct CDR3 sequences, 10% to 15% of which were seen just once. The ten largest clones add up to under 0.6% of the sample.

The sample belongs to a study of CD8 T cells in ankylosing spondylitis (TCRdb year 2017). Regarding the complete study: The study profiled T cell receptor beta repertoires in healthy donors and ankylosing spondylitis patients to find disease-linked TCR variants. The whole study cohort included 108 healthy donors and 20 to 25 ankylosing spondylitis patients. Peripheral blood was sampled, and synovial fluid was also collected from ankylosing spondylitis patients. The paper as a whole reports these results and caveats: The disease-linked clones were reported as significantly enriched in matched synovial fluid samples from ankylosing spondylitis patients. Blood from ankylosing spondylitis patients appeared to be characterized by a TCR beta motif made up of about 8 highly homologous amino acid variants. Some of the motif variants had been reported before in the synovial fluid and blood of reactive arthritis patients, a finding that suggests common disease-initiation mechanisms. The disease-linked clones showed a CD8+ phenotype and occurred at relatively low frequencies in peripheral blood.

In the germline V gene, CDR1 corresponds to LGHNT and CDR2 to FRNRAP. Trimming takes 4 bases from V and 2 bases from J, and the germline ends sit 8 bases apart. The CDR3, cysteine through phenylalanine, is 13 amino acids long. Left in the record is the CDR3 DNA by itself, 39 bases read in frame from the first base. Sequencing was done on a sample of blood, either unsorted or a sorted T cell fraction (not recorded which). The receptor's source is a male donor with ankylosing spondylitis. The rearrangement joined TRBV12-5 to TRBJ1-2, with no D gene named confidently. The CDR3 amino acid sequence is: CASGYSGNYGYTF. The DNA sequence reads TGTGCTAGTGGTTACTCCGGGAACTATGGCTACACCTTC.